This T cell receptor (beta chain) was profiled in a study of control samples from healthy donors and cancer patients. Trimming stripped 0 bases from V and 6 bases from J, with 6 bases between. The CDR3 runs 12 residues. Germline CDR1 reads SGHKS; CDR2 reads YYEKEE (reference sequence). Here immunoSEQ multiplex PCR was the method, and the copy in TCRdb shows in-frame clones only, minus some. Of 75,000 to 95,000 clones in the sample, less than 85% were seen once. Note on this clone: Other DNA sequences from this sample encode an identical CDR3 as well.

Sequencing used PBMCs. V is TRBV5-5 and J is TRBJ1-2, with a weak D call TRBD1 (6 bases). The TCR comes from a man in his 70s with lung cancer. The CDR3 is CASSLDRDGYTF. The CDR3 DNA sequence: TGTGCCAGCAGCTTGGACAGGGATGGCTACACCTTC.